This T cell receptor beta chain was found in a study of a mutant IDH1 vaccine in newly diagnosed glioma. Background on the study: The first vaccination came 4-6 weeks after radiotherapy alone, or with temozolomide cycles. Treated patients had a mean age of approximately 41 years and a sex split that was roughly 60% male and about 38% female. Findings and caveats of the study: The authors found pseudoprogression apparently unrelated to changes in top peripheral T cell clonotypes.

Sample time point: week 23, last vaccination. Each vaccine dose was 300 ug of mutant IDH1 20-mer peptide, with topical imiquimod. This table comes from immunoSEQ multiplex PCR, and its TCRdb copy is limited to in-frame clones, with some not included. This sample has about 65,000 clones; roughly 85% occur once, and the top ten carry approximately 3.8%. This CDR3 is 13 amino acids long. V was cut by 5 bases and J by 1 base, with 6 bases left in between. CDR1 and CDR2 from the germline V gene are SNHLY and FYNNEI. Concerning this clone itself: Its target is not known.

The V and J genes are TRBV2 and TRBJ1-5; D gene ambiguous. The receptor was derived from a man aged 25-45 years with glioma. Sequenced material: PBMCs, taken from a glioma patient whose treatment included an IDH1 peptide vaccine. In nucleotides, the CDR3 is TGTGCCAGCAGTAAACAGAGCAATCAGCCCCAGCATTTT. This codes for CASSKQSNQPQHF.